This T cell receptor (beta chain) came from a study of blood T cells in healthy people across ages (dated by TCRdb to between 2015 and 2016). For the study in its entirety: In model experiments, template switching captured roughly one uniquely barcoded TCR beta cDNA molecule for every two T cells. The donors were split into four age groups: young (average about 16 years), middle-aged (39), aged (roughly 60) and long-lived (about 74). Age-related changes in TCR beta repertoire diversity were measured in the study by deep sequencing normalized with unique cDNA molecular identifiers. Two additional independent replicas of 1 million unique cDNA reads from the same blood draw were analyzed for two donors (one aged 18 to 29 and one aged 80 or older).

The roughly 39 donors, aged about 6 to 95 years, were systemically healthy Caucasian individuals from Russia. Roughly 9.5 milliliters of peripheral blood were drawn from each donor into EDTA-treated Vacutainer tubes. PBMCs were isolated by Ficoll-Paque density-gradient centrifugation, with at least 7 million obtained per sample. Trizol reagent was used to extract total RNA from the PBMCs, yielding at least 5 micrograms per sample. Naive CD45RAhigh/CD27high T cell percentages were measured by flow cytometry on a PBMC aliquot from every donor. From the cysteine up to the phenylalanine, the CDR3 has a length of 18 residues. Only CDR3 DNA is held: 54 bases, read in frame from base 1. CDR1 and CDR2, looked up from the germline V gene (reference sequence), are SGHKS and YYEKEE. The germline V end is reduced by 0 bases and the J end by 4 bases; junction bases left unmatched: 9. Library preparation employed 5' RACE. The sequencing machine was an Illumina HiSeq 2500. The second PCR ran for roughly 7 to 11 cycles and used a J-beta primer mix along with a sample-barcoded 5' primer. A unique molecular identifier was introduced onto each TCR beta cDNA molecule by a template-switch 5' adaptor carrying 12 random nucleotides. Each sample yielded at least 3 million CDR3-containing paired-end reads. First-strand cDNA was synthesized from all RNA with the Mint cDNA synthesis kit, primed by a TRBC-specific oligonucleotide. After uracil-DNA glycosylase treatment, a first 18-cycle PCR used universal primers M1SS and BC2_uni_R on all cDNA. For the original study's pipeline: For normalization, 1 million high-quality reads, each with a distinct molecular identifier, were randomly selected from each sample. Reads with shared molecular identifiers were discarded instead of being binned into consensus sequences. MiTCR, with a Q25 quality threshold and the strictest error-elimination algorithm, was used for CDR3 identification, clonotype clustering and error correction. A nonparametric unseen species model with Euler transformation was used to estimate a lower bound on total TCR beta diversity. TCRdb reprocessing: public reads trimmed at Q25 with fastp, clones called with MiXCR, in-frame beta chains kept. Under each unique CDR3 protein, matching rows form one entry showing the most common genes and DNA. TCRdb, not the authors, supplied the V and J calls. Present in this sample are 600,000 to 900,000 distinct CDR3 sequences, approximately 24% of which were seen just once. The ten largest clones add up to 3% of the sample.

As to this clonotype: Its cognate antigen has yet to be identified. Per-base quality was not reported, and no clone a single base away is much larger than it.

General conclusions and limits of the study: The long-lived group showed more naive CD4+ T cells, fewer expanded clones and increased TCR diversity than the aged group, suggesting age selection. Bulk unsorted PBMC profiling prevented conclusive comparison of naive and antigen-experienced compartments. Total diversity estimates from one million sequenced T cells were considered lower bounds and underestimates. Because donor CMV infection status was unknown, age-related changes in expanded clonotypes were potentially confounded. As age increased, observed TCR beta diversity per million T cells dropped in a roughly linear way, and a significant reduction was already evident by age 40. A strong correlation was found between observed TCR beta diversity and the percentage of naive T cells measured by flow cytometry.

These data are also associated with another study on T cells of mothers and their children. As that second paper reports: The donors were nine systemically healthy Caucasian individuals, made up of three mothers and their six children. cDNA synthesis used all of the extracted RNA, with approximately 1.4 ug of RNA in each 15 ul reaction. In the second PCR, the M1S primer added sample barcodes and 2-4 random nucleotides. Each mother yielded over 10 million TCR beta CDR3 reads and each child 3 million to 3.5 million reads. Thymic selection shapes the output of TCR recombination in a similar way in related and unrelated pairs, and inherited differences have a minor effect. Normalized repertoire overlap in related mother-child pairs was always slightly higher than in unrelated mother-child pairs, but the difference was never significant. No persistent microchimeric T cell clones were detected, at a sensitivity of around 97 clones per million clonotypes. To look for features that set related mother-child pairs apart from unrelated individuals, the researchers ran deep NGS to compare the TCR beta repertoires of mothers and children. On average, the children were approximately 11 +/- 4 years old, while the mothers were approximately 41 +/- 4 years old. Libraries were sequenced on Illumina HiSeq 2000 with 100+100 nt paired-end reads after adapter ligation with NEBNext reagents. To avoid cross-contamination, the mother libraries and the child libraries were prepared a month apart and sequenced in separate runs. Each donor had between 500,000 and 2,000,000 distinct TCR beta clonotypes identified. Naive TCR beta clonotypes were estimated from low-frequency clonotypes matched to each donor's FACS-determined naive share, without sorting.

The rearranged chain carries TRBV5-5 and TRBJ2-2; TRBD1 lines up with 10 middle nucleotides. The sequencing sample was made of blood. This clonotype originated in a boy aged 10-17 years in good health. The CDR3 reads as follows: CASSLAGTGARVTGELFF. The nucleotides are TGTGCCAGCAGCTTGGCCGGGACAGGGGCTCGCGTCACCGGGGAGCTGTTTTTT.